Sequencing of this T cell receptor (beta chain) was carried out in a study of T cells in Graves' hyperthyroidism and ophthalmopathy. Notes on the study in general: Most clonotypes expanded in the thyroid (above 0.001) were also present in blood.

Not enrolled were patients with uncontrolled infection, other autoimmune disease, pregnancy or lactation. For the diagnoses, clinical symptoms, serum thyroxine and TRAb, thyroid ultrasound and orbital computed tomography were used. From 9 to 10 ml of fresh peripheral blood, PBMCs were isolated. CDR1 ENHRY and CDR2 SYGVKD come from the germline V gene. The CDR3 spans 13 residues. J was trimmed by 4 bases and V by 8 bases; bases with no gene match: 5. Amplified TCR beta CDR3 regions derived from RNA transcripts. The study used the HTBI primer set for a first-round RT-PCR of the TCR CDR3. MiXCR, applied by TCRdb to the multiplex PCR reads, yields one record per CDR3 protein. The table includes about 640,000 distinct CDR3 sequences, around 15% detected once. This clonotype has a count of ten or more. The antigen is undetermined.

The sequenced material came from blood. This clonotype originated in a woman aged 45-65 years with Graves' ophthalmopathy. J is TRBJ2-7 and V is TRBV10-3; TRBD2 matches at 10 bases. The CDR3 sequence is CAIVAGGSYEQYF. The CDR3 nucleotides read TGTGCCATCGTAGCGGGAGGATCGTACGAGCAGTACTTC.